Each of the 13 T cell receptor beta chains below was sequenced from the same sample in a study of blood T cell repertoires in COVID-19. TCRdb's copy holds only in-frame clones and misses some; the assay was immunoSEQ multiplex PCR. The sample includes about 670,000 clones, 85% to 90% of them seen just once. What was sequenced was peripheral blood. These receptors came from a young woman with acute or convalescent COVID-19.

As for this clone: The sample holds other DNA sequences that translate to the same CDR3. V is TRBV19 and J is TRBJ1-5; D not certain. V was cut by 2 bases and J by 0 bases, with 8 bases left in between. Per germline, CDR1 LNHDA and CDR2 SQIVND (reference sequence). The CDR3 is 15 residues long. The CDR3 spells CASSIFRGSNQPQHF. In nucleotides, the CDR3 is TGTGCCAGTAGTATATTCAGAGGTAGCAATCAGCCCCAGCATTTT.

V usage is TRBV11-2 and J usage is TRBJ1-2; TRBD1 matches 9 bases. V dropped 4 bases and J dropped 0; count of bases not matched to a gene: 9. CDR1 and CDR2 (germline): SGHAT, FQNNGV. CDR3 length: 17 residues. The CDR3: CASSSGQGRVANYGYTF. DNA for the CDR3: TGTGCCAGCAGCTCCGGACAGGGGAGGGTAGCTAACTATGGCTACACCTTC.

V usage is TRBV3-1 (or the pseudogene TRBV3-2) and J usage is TRBJ2-7, with a weak D call TRBD1 (6 bases). Deletions cut 5 bases from V and 3 bases from J, with 20 bases between. Germline-derived CDR1 and CDR2 are LGHDT and YNNKEL (reference sequence). This CDR3 contains 16 residues. The CDR3 is CASSIPPPGHNYEQYF. CDR3 nucleotide sequence: TGTGCCAGCAGCATACCCCCCCCGGGACACAACTACGAGCAGTACTTC.

The chain recombines TRBV10-1 with TRBJ2-7; 7 nucleotides agree with TRBD2. This CDR3 comprises 15 residues. J gave up 3 bases and V 7 bases, and 12 bases lay outside the gene matches. Per germline, CDR1 WNHNN and CDR2 SYGVQD (reference sequence). CDR3 region: CASIIAGLKNYEQYF. The CDR3 region has the DNA TGCGCCAGCATAATAGCGGGCCTAAAGAACTACGAGCAGTACTTC.

Points on this clone: Given the absence of the conserved phenylalanine or tryptophan at the CDR3 end, a read error is likely. It is unclear where the CDR3 begins or ends on the DNA, so no DNA is shown, and the CDR3 is as TCRdb lists it. The V gene is TRBV10-1, the J gene TRBJ2-3; TRBD1 is the table's D call, not checked against the DNA. The germline gives CDR1 WNHNN, CDR2 SYGVQD (reference sequence). The CDR3 totals 9 residues, both ends included. The chain's CDR3 is CATPSRSPS.

The chain couples TRBV29-1 to TRBJ2-2; the D is unclear. The length of the CDR3 is 15 residues. The V gene lost 7 bases and the J gene lost 0 bases, with 15 bases spanning the gap. Germline V gives CDR1 SQVTM, CDR2 ANQGSEA. CDR3 protein: CSASRLSTNTGELFF. In DNA, the CDR3 is TGCAGCGCATCCCGACTTTCTACGAACACCGGGGAGCTGTTTTTT.

The chain couples TRBV6-6 to TRBJ2-6; D might be TRBD2 (5 bases). The CDR3 extends over 16 amino acids. V was clipped by 5 bases and J by 0 bases, with 11 bases between them. Germline-derived CDR1 and CDR2 are MNHNY and SVGAGI (reference sequence). This CDR3 reads CASSKGRGSGANVLTF. The CDR3 DNA reads TGTGCCAGCAGTAAAGGTCGGGGCTCTGGGGCCAACGTCCTGACTTTC.

The J gene is TRBJ1-2, the V gene TRBV6-6, with D possibly being TRBD1 (6 bases). V was cut by 6 bases and J by 8 bases, with 19 bases left in between. This CDR3 region has 14 residues. The germline gives CDR1 MNHNY, CDR2 SVGAGI (reference sequence). The CDR3 protein is CASSLPAGAEGYTF. In DNA, the CDR3 is TGTGCCAGCAGCTTACCGGCAGGGGCTGAAGGCTACACCTTC.

V usage is TRBV19 and J usage is TRBJ1-1; TRBD1 might be the D (5 bases). V shed 3 bases and J shed 8 bases, with 10 bases lying between them. The CDR3 has 12 amino acids. Germline V gives CDR1 LNHDA, CDR2 SQIVND (reference sequence). CDR3 in DNA: TGTGCCAGTAGTATGGAGGGGCGCGAAGCTTTCTTT. It specifies CASSMEGREAFF.

The chain joins TRBV7-8 to TRBJ1-1, with D hard to call. Germline-derived CDR1 and CDR2 are SGHVS and FQNEAQ. V was trimmed by 5 bases and J by 2 bases, leaving 12 bases between them. This CDR3 comprises 14 residues. The CDR3 loop reads CASSLGGYNTEAFF. DNA of the CDR3: TGTGCCAGCAGCCTGGGAGGATACAACACTGAAGCTTTCTTT.

This sequence joins TRBV21-1 and TRBJ1-2; TRBD1 is the table's D call and was not checked against the DNA. TRBV21-1 is assigned pseudogene status. CDR3 length: 15 amino acids. The DNA for the CDR3 is TGTGCCAGCAGCACCAGGGACAGGGGCCAGAATGGCTACACCTTC. As protein: CASSTRDRGQNGYTF.

This clone was counted a few times. The chain uses TRBV27 and TRBJ1-1, with D maybe TRBD1 (5 bases). V was pared by 4 bases and J by 8 bases, with 14 bases between. Germline CDR1 MNHEY, CDR2 SMNVEV (reference sequence). This CDR3 has 13 amino acids. The CDR3 DNA reads as TGTGCCAGCAGTTATAGAGAACAGGTAGAAGCTTTCTTT. Encoded protein: CASSYREQVEAFF.

This clone was found many times. The V gene is TRBV3-1 (or the pseudogene TRBV3-2), the J gene TRBJ1-2; a weak D match, TRBD1 (6 bases). Trimming took 2 bases from V and 7 from J, leaving 20 bases between them. The V gene's germline CDR1 is LGHDT and CDR2 YNNKEL (reference sequence). This CDR3 is 16 amino acids long. CDR3 sequence (DNA): TGTGCCAGCAGCCAAAGGTCTACAGGGCCCATCTCTGGCTACACCTTC. Its translation is CASSQRSTGPISGYTF.